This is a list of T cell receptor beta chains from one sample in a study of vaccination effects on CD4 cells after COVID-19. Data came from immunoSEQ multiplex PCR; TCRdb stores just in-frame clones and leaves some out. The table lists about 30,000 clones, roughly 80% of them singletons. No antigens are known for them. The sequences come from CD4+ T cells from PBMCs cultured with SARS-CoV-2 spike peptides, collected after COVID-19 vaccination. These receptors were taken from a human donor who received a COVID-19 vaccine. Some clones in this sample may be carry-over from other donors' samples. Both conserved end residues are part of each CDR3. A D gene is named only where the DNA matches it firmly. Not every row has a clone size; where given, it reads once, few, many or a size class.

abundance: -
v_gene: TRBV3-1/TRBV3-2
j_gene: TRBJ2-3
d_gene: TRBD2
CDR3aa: CASSPGRGSRDTQYF
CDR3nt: TGTGCCAGCAGCCCGGGGCGGGGGAGCCGGGATACGCAGTATTTT

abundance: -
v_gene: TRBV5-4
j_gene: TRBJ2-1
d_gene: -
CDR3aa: CASSLLGEQFF
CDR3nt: TGTGCCAGCAGCTTGTTGGGGGAGCAGTTCTTC

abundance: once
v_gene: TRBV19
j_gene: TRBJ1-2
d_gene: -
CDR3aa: CASSIFGEVNYGYTF
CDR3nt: TGTGCCAGTAGTATTTTCGGGGAAGTTAACTATGGCTACACCTTC

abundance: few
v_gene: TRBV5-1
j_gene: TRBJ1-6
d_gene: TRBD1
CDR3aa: CASSPGQGASLGGSPLHF
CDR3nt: TGCGCCAGCAGCCCGGGACAGGGGGCAAGTTTAGGTGGTTCACCCCTCCACTTT

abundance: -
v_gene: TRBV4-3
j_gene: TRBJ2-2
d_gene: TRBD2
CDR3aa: CASSLQPPSGGNTGELFF
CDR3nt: TGCGCCAGCAGCTTACAGCCCCCTAGCGGGGGGAACACCGGGGAGCTGTTTTTT

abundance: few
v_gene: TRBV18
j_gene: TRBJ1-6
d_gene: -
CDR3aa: CASSPQGANSPLHF
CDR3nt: TGTGCCAGCTCACCACAGGGCGCCAATTCACCCCTCCACTTT

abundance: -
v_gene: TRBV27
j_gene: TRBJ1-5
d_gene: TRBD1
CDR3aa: CASSSRGSHSNQPQHF
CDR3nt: TGTGCCAGCAGTTCCAGGGGGTCCCATAGCAATCAGCCCCAGCATTTT

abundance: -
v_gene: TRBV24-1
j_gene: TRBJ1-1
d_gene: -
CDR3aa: CATSRSGDLNTEAFF
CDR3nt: TGTGCCACCAGTCGGTCGGGCGACTTGAACACTGAAGCTTTCTTT

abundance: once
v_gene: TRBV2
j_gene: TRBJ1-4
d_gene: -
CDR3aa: CASRRSSNEKLFF
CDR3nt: TGTGCCAGCCGCCGGTCTTCTAATGAAAAACTGTTTTTT

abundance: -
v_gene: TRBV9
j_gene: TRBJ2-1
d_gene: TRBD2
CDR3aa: CASSFKTSGGASGYNEQFF
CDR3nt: TGTGCCAGCAGCTTTAAGACTAGCGGGGGGGCCTCGGGGTACAATGAGCAGTTCTTC

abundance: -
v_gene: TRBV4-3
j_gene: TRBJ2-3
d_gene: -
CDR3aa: CASSLTPDQDTQYF
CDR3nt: TGCGCCAGCAGCCTAACACCCGACCAGGATACGCAGTATTTT

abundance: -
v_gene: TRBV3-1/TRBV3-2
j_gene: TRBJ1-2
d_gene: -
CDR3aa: CASSQLPGANAYGYTF
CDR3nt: TGTGCCAGCAGCCAACTTCCAGGTGCAAACGCCTATGGCTACACCTTC

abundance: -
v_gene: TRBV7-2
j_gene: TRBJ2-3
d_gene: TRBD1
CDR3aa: CASSLVGTGGSDTQYF
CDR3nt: TGTGCCAGCAGCTTAGTAGGGACAGGGGGCTCAGATACGCAGTATTTT

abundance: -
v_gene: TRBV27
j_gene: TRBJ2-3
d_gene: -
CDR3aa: CASSLAASTDTQYF
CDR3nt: TGTGCCAGCAGTTTGGCAGCGAGCACAGATACGCAGTATTTT

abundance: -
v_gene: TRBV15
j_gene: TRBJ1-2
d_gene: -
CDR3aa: CATSRRDGNYGYTF
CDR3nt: TGTGCCACCAGCAGAAGGGACGGGAACTATGGCTACACCTTC

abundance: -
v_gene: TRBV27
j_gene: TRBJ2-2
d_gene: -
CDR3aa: CASSFEPIIGGFGTGELFF
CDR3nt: TGTGCCAGCAGTTTTGAGCCCATCATCGGAGGGTTTGGCACCGGGGAGCTGTTTTTT

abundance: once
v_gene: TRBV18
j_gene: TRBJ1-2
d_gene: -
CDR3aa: CASSPQGSDGYTF
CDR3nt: TGTGCCAGCTCACCACAGGGGTCAGATGGCTACACCTTC

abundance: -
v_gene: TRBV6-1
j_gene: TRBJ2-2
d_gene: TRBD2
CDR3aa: CASSDSGGARTGELFF
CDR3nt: TGTGCCAGCAGTGATAGCGGGGGGGCTCGTACCGGGGAGCTGTTTTTT

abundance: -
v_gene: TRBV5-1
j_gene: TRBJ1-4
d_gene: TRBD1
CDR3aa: CASSVAGTDEKLFF
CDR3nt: TGCGCCAGCAGCGTGGCCGGGACAGATGAAAAACTGTTTTTT

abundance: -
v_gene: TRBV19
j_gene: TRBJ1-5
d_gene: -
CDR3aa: CASSSTGPNQPQHF
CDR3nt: TGTGCCAGTAGTAGCACAGGGCCCAATCAGCCCCAGCATTTT

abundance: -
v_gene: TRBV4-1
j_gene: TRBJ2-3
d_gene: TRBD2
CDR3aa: CASSPQGGGATDTQYF
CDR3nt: TGCGCCAGCAGCCCCCAGGGCGGGGGGGCCACAGATACGCAGTATTTT

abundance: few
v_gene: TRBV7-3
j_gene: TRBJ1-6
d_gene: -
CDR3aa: CASSQGFGNSPLHF
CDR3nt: TGTGCCAGCAGTCAGGGATTCGGGAATTCACCCCTCCACTTT

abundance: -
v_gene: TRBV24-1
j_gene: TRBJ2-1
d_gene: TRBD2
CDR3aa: CATSDLGLAGGSNNEQFF
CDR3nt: TGTGCCACCAGTGATTTGGGACTAGCGGGGGGGTCCAACAATGAGCAGTTCTTC

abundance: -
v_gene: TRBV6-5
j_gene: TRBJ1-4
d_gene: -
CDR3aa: CAIAGTLNEKLFF
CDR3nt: TGTGCCATAGCCGGGACATTGAATGAAAAACTGTTTTTT

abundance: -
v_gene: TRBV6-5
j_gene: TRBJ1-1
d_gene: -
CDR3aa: CASRNGPAGTEAFF
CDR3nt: TGTGCCAGCAGGAACGGGCCGGCGGGGACTGAAGCTTTCTTT

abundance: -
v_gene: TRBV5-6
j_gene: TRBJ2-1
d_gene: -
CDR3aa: CASSLPEALAAYNEQFF
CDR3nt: TGTGCCAGCAGCTTACCCGAGGCACTAGCTGCCTACAATGAGCAGTTCTTC

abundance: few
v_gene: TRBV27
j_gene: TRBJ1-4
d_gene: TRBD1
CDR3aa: CASRGRDRGPRKLFF
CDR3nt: TGTGCCAGCCGTGGTCGGGACAGGGGTCCCCGAAAACTGTTTTTT

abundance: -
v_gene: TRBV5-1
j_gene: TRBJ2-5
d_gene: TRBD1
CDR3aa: CASSVDRSQETQYF
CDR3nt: TGCGCCAGCAGCGTGGACAGGAGCCAAGAGACCCAGTACTTC

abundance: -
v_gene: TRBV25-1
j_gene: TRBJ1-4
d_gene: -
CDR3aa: CASRGDGEKLFF
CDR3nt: TGTGCCAGCAGGGGGGATGGAGAAAAACTGTTTTTT

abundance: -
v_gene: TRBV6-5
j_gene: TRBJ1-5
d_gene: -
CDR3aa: CASSKLSQGNQPQHF
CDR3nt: TGTGCCAGCAGTAAACTCAGCCAGGGCAATCAGCCCCAGCATTTT

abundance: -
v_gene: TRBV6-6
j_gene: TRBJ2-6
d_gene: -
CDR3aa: CASRRSGANVLTF
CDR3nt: TGTGCCAGCAGGCGCTCTGGGGCCAACGTCCTGACTTTC

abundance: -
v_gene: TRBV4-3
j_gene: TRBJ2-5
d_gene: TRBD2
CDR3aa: CASSPGGLAGGGQETQYF
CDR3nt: TGCGCCAGCAGCCCCGGGGGACTAGCGGGGGGGGGACAAGAGACCCAGTACTTC

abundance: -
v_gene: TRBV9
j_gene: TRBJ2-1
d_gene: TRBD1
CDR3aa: CASSPGGGQGYNEQFF
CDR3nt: TGTGCCAGCAGCCCAGGGGGGGGACAGGGGTACAATGAGCAGTTCTTC

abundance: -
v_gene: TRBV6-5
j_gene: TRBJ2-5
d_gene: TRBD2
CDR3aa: CASSYLAGEETQYF
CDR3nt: TGTGCCAGCAGTTATCTAGCGGGGGAAGAGACCCAGTACTTC

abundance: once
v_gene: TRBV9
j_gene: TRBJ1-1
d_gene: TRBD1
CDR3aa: CASSAQGQYPPEAFF
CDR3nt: TGTGCCAGCAGCGCGCAGGGACAGTACCCTCCTGAAGCTTTCTTT

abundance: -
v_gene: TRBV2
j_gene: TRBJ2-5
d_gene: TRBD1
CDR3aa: CASRAQGWETQYF
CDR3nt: TGTGCCAGCAGGGCACAGGGGTGGGAGACCCAGTACTTC

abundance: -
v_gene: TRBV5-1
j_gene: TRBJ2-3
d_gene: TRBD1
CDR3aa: CASSGGQGRTDTQYF
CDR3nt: TGCGCCAGCAGCGGGGGACAGGGGAGAACAGATACGCAGTATTTT

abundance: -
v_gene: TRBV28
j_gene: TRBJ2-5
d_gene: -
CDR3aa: CASSLVLIHQETQYF
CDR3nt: TGTGCCAGCAGTTTAGTACTAATCCACCAAGAGACCCAGTACTTC

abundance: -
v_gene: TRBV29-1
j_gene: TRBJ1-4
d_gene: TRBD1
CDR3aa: CSAQGANEKLFF
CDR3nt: TGCAGCGCACAGGGGGCGAATGAAAAACTGTTTTTT

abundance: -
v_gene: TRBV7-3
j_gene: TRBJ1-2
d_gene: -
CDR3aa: CASSLRQGGGYTF
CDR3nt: TGTGCCAGCAGCTTACGGCAGGGAGGTGGCTACACCTTC

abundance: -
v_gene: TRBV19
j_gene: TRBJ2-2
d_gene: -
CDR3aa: CASSPQRGNTGELFF
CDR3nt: TGTGCCAGTAGTCCCCAGAGGGGGAACACCGGGGAGCTGTTTTTT

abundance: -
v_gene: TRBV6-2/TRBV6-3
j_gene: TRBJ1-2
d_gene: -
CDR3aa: CASSYPPGGGYGYTF
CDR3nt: TGTGCCAGCAGTTACCCCCCGGGCGGGGGCTATGGCTACACCTTC

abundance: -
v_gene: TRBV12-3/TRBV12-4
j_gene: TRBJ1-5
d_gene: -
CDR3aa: CASSSGPTIHF
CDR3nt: TGTGCCAGCAGTTCCGGGCCGACGATTCATTTT

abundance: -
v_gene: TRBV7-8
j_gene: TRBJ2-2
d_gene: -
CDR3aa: CASSNYGGTGELFF
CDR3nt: TGTGCCAGCAGCAATTACGGGGGCACCGGGGAGCTGTTTTTT

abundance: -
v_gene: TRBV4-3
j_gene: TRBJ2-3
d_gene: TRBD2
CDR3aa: CASSYGGGNTDTQYF
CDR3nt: TGCGCCAGCAGCTACGGGGGGGGTAACACAGATACGCAGTATTTT

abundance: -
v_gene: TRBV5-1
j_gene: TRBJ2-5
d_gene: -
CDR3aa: CASSKEAGVETQYF
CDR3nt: TGCGCCAGCAGCAAGGAAGCAGGGGTGGAGACCCAGTACTTC

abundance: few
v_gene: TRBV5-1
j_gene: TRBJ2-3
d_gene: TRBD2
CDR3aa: CASSLAGEDTQYF
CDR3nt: TGCGCCAGCAGCCTTGCGGGGGAGGATACGCAGTATTTT

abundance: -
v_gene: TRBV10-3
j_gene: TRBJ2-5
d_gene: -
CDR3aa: CAISGWAGTPVETQYF
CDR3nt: TGTGCCATCAGTGGATGGGCCGGGACCCCAGTGGAGACCCAGTACTTC

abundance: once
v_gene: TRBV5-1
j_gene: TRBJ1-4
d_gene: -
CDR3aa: CASSLSGTRGANEKLFF
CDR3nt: TGCGCCAGCAGCTTGAGTGGTACCAGGGGTGCTAATGAAAAACTGTTTTTT